The next 23 T cell receptor beta chains were all read from a single sample in a study of tumor and adjacent non-tumor tissue in lung cancer. This sample's RNA came from whole unsorted tissue. The normal lung tissue was taken more than 3 cm from the tumor edge. TCRbeta libraries were built with three rounds of nested PCR, modified from ARM-PCR. TCRdb re-derived calls from the multiplex PCR reads in MiXCR, one entry per CDR3 protein. The data show 60,000 to 100,000 distinct CDR3 sequences, 76% seen once. The material sequenced was distant non-tumor lung tissue. Source of these receptors: a man between 70 and 80 years old with non-small cell lung cancer.

V is TRBV5-8 and J is TRBJ2-1; TRBD2 matches 10 bases. This CDR3 has 15 amino acids. Trimming at V came to 7 bases and at J to 8 bases, leaving 12 bases not matched to a gene. Germline CDR1 is SGHTS and CDR2 is YDEGEE. Here the CDR3 reads CASGQGLAEAYEQFF. Written as DNA, the CDR3 is TGTGCCAGCGGGCAAGGACTAGCGGAAGCGTATGAGCAGTTCTTC.

The chain joins TRBV29-1 to TRBJ1-2; D remains unclear. The CDR3 is made up of 11 amino acids. Germline CDR1 and CDR2: SQVTM and ANQGSEA. V gave up 5 bases and J gave up 10 bases, with 14 bases separating them. CDR3 coding DNA: TGCAGCGTTCTGCTGGCGGATGTCTACACCTTC. This codes for CSVLLADVYTF. Full variable domain (remainder filled in from reference TRBV29-1 and TRBJ1-2): SAVISQKPSRDICQRGTSLTIQCQVDSQVTMMFWYRQQPGQSLTLIATANQGSEATYESGFVIDKFPISRPNLTFSTLTVSNMSPEDSSIYLCSVLLADVYTFGSGTRLTVV.

To note about this clonotype: A read error may produce the germline difference seen at one junction end. The chain combines TRBV11-1 with TRBJ2-7, with no clear D. Germline V gives CDR1 SGHAT, CDR2 FQDESV (reference sequence). CDR3 size: 13 residues. This CDR3 is CASSFFGGYERYF. The CDR3 coding sequence is TGTGCCAGCAGCTTCTTTGGTGGATACGAGCGGTACTTC.

The gene calls are TRBV5-1 and TRBJ2-3; 9 positions match TRBD1. The germline gives CDR1 SGHRS, CDR2 YFSETQ. V trimming: 6 bases; J trimming: 2 bases; junction bases outside the gene matches: 4. This CDR3 has 14 residues. CDR3 sequence: CASNRDRATDTQYF. CDR3 DNA sequence: TGCGCCAGCAACCGGGACAGGGCCACAGATACGCAGTATTTT.

The J gene is TRBJ2-5, the V gene TRBV14, with D maybe TRBD2 (6 bases). Trimming pared 5 bases from V and 11 bases from J, leaving 12 bases between. The CDR3 contains 11 residues. Looked up from germline, CDR1 is SGHDN and CDR2 is FVKESK. The CDR3 reads CASSNAGKQYF. Written as DNA, the CDR3 is TGTGCCAGCAGCAATGCGGGGAAACAGTACTTC.

Notes on this clonotype: At one of its ends the junction is not consistent with the germline gene, which may arise from a read error. The V and J genes are TRBV4-1 and TRBJ1-1; D is undetermined. The germline V gene has CDR1 MGHRA and CDR2 YSYEKL. The CDR3 runs to 16 residues. CDR3 region: CASSHPLPVMNTEAFF. CDR3 sequence (DNA): TGTGCCAGCAGCCACCCTCTGCCTGTTATGAACACTGAAGCTTTCTTT.

Points on this clonotype: The junction and the germline gene differ at one end; a read error may be behind it. The chain employs TRBV12-3 or TRBV12-4 and TRBJ1-5; D might be TRBD1 (5 bases). The CDR3 has 15 amino acids. CDR3 residues: CASSLGTRGNQPHHF. The CDR3 coding sequence is TGTGCCAGCAGTTTAGGGACAAGGGGCAATCAACCCCACCATTTT.

This chain uses TRBV28 with TRBJ2-7; possible D gene TRBD1, 6 bases. V dropped 3 bases and J dropped 6 bases, with 12 bases sitting between them. The CDR3 is 13 amino acids. Per germline, CDR1 MDHEN and CDR2 SYDVKM. The chain's CDR3 is CASSFRTELEQYF. The CDR3 DNA reads TGTGCCAGCAGTTTTCGGACAGAGCTCGAGCAGTACTTC.

This clonotype has a handful of counts. A clone one base away is much larger, so this may be a read error. The chain recombines TRBV4-3 with TRBJ1-4; weak D call: TRBD1 (5 bases). Germline V lookup: CDR1 LGHNA, CDR2 YSLEER. The CDR3 has 15 amino acids. CDR3 residues: CASSQDPRAGEKLLF. DNA of the CDR3: TGCGCCAGCAGCCAAGATCCCAGGGCGGGTGAAAAACTGCTTTTT.

Comment on this clonotype: Relative to the germline gene, one junction end is altered; a read error may explain this. This chain uses TRBV5-5 with TRBJ2-2; TRBD1 matches at 7 bases. This CDR3 has 15 amino acids. The germline gives CDR1 SGHKS, CDR2 YYEKEE (reference sequence). The CDR3: CGSSLRDSRTGELFF. The DNA for the CDR3 is TGTGGCAGCAGCTTAAGGGACAGTCGCACAGGGGAGCTGTTTTTT. Looking up the rest from reference TRBV5-5 and TRBJ2-2 gives the full variable domain: DAGVTQSPTHLIKTRGQQVTLRCSPISGHKSVSWYQQVLGQGPQFIFQYYEKEERGRGNFPDRFSARQFPNYSSELNVNALLLGDSALYLCGSSLRDSRTGELFFGEGSRLTVL.

Of note for this clonotype: An end of the junction differs from the germline gene, which may be a read error. The chain employs TRBV5-6 and TRBJ2-2; tentative D call: TRBD2 (5 bases). In germline, CDR1 is SGHDT, CDR2 YYEEEE. The CDR3 is 15 residues long. The CDR3 DNA follows: TGTGCCTGCAGCTTATTTGGCGTAAACACCGGGGAGATGTTTTTT. It encodes CACSLFGVNTGEMFF.

The V and J genes are TRBV12-3 or TRBV12-4 and TRBJ2-3; 9 nucleotides match TRBD2. This CDR3 region has 15 residues. V was clipped by 8 bases and J by 4 bases; unmatched bases: 10. The DNA for the CDR3 is TGTGCCAGCTCTTGCGGGAGGGCCGGCTCAGATACGCAGTATTTT. Its protein is CASSCGRAGSDTQYF.

The chain uses TRBV20-1 and TRBJ2-2, with D possibly TRBD2 on 6 matching bases. The V gene lost 7 bases and the J gene lost 17 bases, with 26 bases spanning the gap. This CDR3 has 13 amino acids. Germline CDR1 and CDR2: DFQATT and SNEGSKA (reference sequence). In DNA, the CDR3 is TGCAGTGTTTCACGGGAGCCTACCGGCGAGCCCTTTTTT. Translated: CSVSREPTGEPFF.

This clonotype appeared a single time. No conserved phenylalanine or tryptophan ends this CDR3, so it is likely a read error. No DNA is shown, since the ends of the CDR3 on it are uncertain; the CDR3 is the one TCRdb lists. The genes are TRBV6-5 and TRBJ2-1; the table's D call, TRBD1, has no DNA check behind it. Germline assignment: CDR1 MNHEY and CDR2 SVGAGI. The CDR3 spans 14 residues, counting both ends. The CDR3 reads CASSYRDPGPEDSS.

The V gene is TRBV30, the J gene TRBJ2-5; 10 bases line up with TRBD2. The trim removed 6 bases at V and 0 bases at J, leaving 13 bases unmatched. CDR3 length: 17 residues. Germline V gene sequence: CDR1 GTSNPN, CDR2 SVGIG (reference sequence). The CDR3 region is CACRGTSGTPYQETQYF. Written as DNA, the CDR3 is TGTGCCTGCAGGGGTACTAGCGGGACTCCGTACCAAGAGACCCAGTACTTC.

As concerns this clonotype: At one boundary the junction diverges from the germline segment, which might be a read error. The chain employs TRBV12-3 or TRBV12-4 and TRBJ2-1; the D gene is possibly TRBD2 (6 bases). The CDR3 totals 13 residues. The chain's CDR3 is CASRLAGFNEHFF. CDR3 nucleotide sequence: TGTGCCAGCAGACTAGCTGGGTTCAATGAGCACTTCTTC.

With regard to this clonotype: Here the CDR3 omits its conserved ending phenylalanine or tryptophan, so a read error is the likely source. The V call is TRBV29-1, the J call TRBJ2-2, with 9 bases that match TRBD2. CDR1 SQVTM and CDR2 ANQGSEA come from the germline V gene. The length of the CDR3 is 14 residues. The CDR3 DNA reads TGCATCGTGAGGTGGGGACTAGCTACCGGGGAGCTGTTTTTG. It yields the protein CIVRWGLATGELFL.

With respect to this clonotype: A read error is likely, as this CDR3 ends without the conserved phenylalanine or tryptophan. V is TRBV29-1 and J is TRBJ2-1, with D perhaps TRBD1 or TRBD2 (5 bases each). This CDR3 spans 14 amino acids. Germline lookup yields CDR1 SQVTM and CDR2 ANQGSEA. The CDR3 sequence: CNTVVRGTNNEQFL. The CDR3 DNA follows: TGCAACACTGTGGTGAGGGGCACAAACAATGAGCAGTTCTTA.

Of note for this clonotype: As the CDR3 is not closed by the conserved phenylalanine or tryptophan, this likely results from a read error. This chain connects TRBV5-4 to TRBJ1-6; 7 bases are shared with TRBD1. Germline V CDR1 and CDR2: SGHNT, YYREEE (reference sequence). Trimming removed 4 bases from V and 9 bases from J; junction bases left unmatched: 10. CDR3 length: 15 amino acids. CDR3 amino acids: CASSRTGDHTSPLHA. The CDR3, as DNA: TGTGCCAGCAGCCGAACAGGGGATCATACTTCACCCCTCCACGCT.

Of note for this clonotype: A much bigger clone sits one base away, suggesting this may be a read error. In this CDR3 the conserved last residue, phenylalanine or tryptophan, is missing, so a read error is likely. The chain has TRBV7-9 and TRBJ1-5; weak D call: TRBD1 (5 bases). Trimming shortened V by 4 bases and J by 3 bases, and 10 bases separated the two germline ends. This CDR3 is built from 14 residues. CDR1 SEHNR and CDR2 FQNEAQ come from the germline V gene (reference sequence). This CDR3 reads CASSSGTDNQPQHS. The CDR3, as DNA: TGTGCCAGCAGCTCCGGGACGGACAATCAGCCCCAGCATTCT.

About this clonotype itself: At one end the junction does not follow the germline gene, possibly because of a read error. This sequence joins TRBV29-1 and TRBJ2-7; D not certain. Germline V lookup: CDR1 SQVTM, CDR2 ANQGSEA. The CDR3 covers 12 residues. As DNA, the CDR3 is TGCAGCGTTGTTGCTGCTTACTACGAGCAGTACTTT. The encoded protein is CSVVAAYYEQYF.

The V call is TRBV10-2, the J call TRBJ2-5; TRBD2 aligns across 8 bases. With 7 bases clipped from V and 3 bases from J, the junction kept 7 bases outside the gene matches. CDR1 is WSHSY, CDR2 SAAADI, per germline. The length of the CDR3 is 14 residues. This chain's CDR3 is CASKGTSGEETQYF. CDR3 coding DNA: TGCGCCAGCAAGGGGACTAGTGGGGAAGAGACCCAGTACTTC.

The chain has TRBV4-1 and TRBJ2-7; 11 bases line up with TRBD2. This CDR3 comprises 16 residues. Germline lookup yields CDR1 MGHRA and CDR2 YSYEKL. V lost 6 bases and J lost 5; bases outside the gene matches: 12. Here the CDR3 reads CASRRALAGEADEQYF. CDR3 DNA: TGCGCCAGCAGGCGGGCACTAGCGGGAGAGGCGGACGAGCAGTACTTC.